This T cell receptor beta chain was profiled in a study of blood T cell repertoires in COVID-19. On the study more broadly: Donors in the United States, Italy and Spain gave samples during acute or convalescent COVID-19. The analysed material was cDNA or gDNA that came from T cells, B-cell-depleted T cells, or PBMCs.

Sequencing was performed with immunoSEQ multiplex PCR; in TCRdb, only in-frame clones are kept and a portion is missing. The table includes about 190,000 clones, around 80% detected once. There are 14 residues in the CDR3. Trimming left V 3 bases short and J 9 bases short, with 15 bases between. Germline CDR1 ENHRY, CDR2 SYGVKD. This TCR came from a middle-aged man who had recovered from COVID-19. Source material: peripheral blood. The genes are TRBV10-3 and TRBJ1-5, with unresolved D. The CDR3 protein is CAISEADDGRPQHF. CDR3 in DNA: TGTGCCATCAGTGAAGCGGACGACGGGAGGCCCCAGCATTTT.